The 5 T cell receptor beta chains presented below share a single source sample, sequenced in a study of cytomegalovirus exposure and HLA in healthy donors. Sequencing was performed with immunoSEQ multiplex PCR; in TCRdb, only in-frame clones are kept and a portion is missing. The table shows about 160,000 clones, with 75% to 90% occurring only once. The sequenced sample was PBMCs. These receptors were collected from a woman aged 18-35 years in good health and CMV-seronegative.

This chain links TRBV19 with TRBJ1-5, with TRBD1 matching 9 bases. CDR1 LNHDA and CDR2 SQIVND come from the germline V gene (reference sequence). J gave up 3 bases and V 9 bases, and 6 bases lay outside the gene matches. CDR3 length: 14 amino acids. The CDR3 reads CASDRGGDNQPQHF. For the CDR3, the DNA is TGTGCCAGCGACAGGGGGGGGGACAATCAGCCCCAGCATTTT.

V gene TRBV19 combines with J gene TRBJ2-6, with 7 nucleotides matching TRBD2. V trimming: 9 bases; J trimming: 0 bases; junction bases outside the gene matches: 11. Germline V gene sequence: CDR1 LNHDA, CDR2 SQIVND (reference sequence). The CDR3 is 17 amino acids. DNA for the CDR3: TGTGCCAGCACAACTCCCCCGGGGGGCTCTGGGGCCAACGTCCTGACTTTC. Translating gives CASTTPPGGSGANVLTF. Full variable domain (missing parts from reference TRBV19 and TRBJ2-6): DGGITQSPKYLFRKEGQNVTLSCEQNLNHDAMYWYRQDPGQGLRLIYYSQIVNDFQKGDIAEGYSVSREKKESFPLTVTSAQKNPTAFYLCASTTPPGGSGANVLTFGAGSRLTVL.

The chain uses TRBV27 and TRBJ2-2; maybe TRBD1 (6 bases). Trimming pared 8 bases from V and 2 bases from J, leaving 18 bases between. Germline assignment: CDR1 MNHEY and CDR2 SMNVEV (reference sequence). CDR3 length: 16 residues. The DNA for the CDR3 is TGTGCCAGCCGGCAGCCTCGGACAGCTAACACCGGGGAGCTGTTTTTT. Translated, it gives CASRQPRTANTGELFF.

J is TRBJ1-2 and V is TRBV5-5; TRBD1 might be the D (6 bases). Germline V CDR1 and CDR2: SGHKS, YYEKEE (reference sequence). This CDR3 is built from 15 residues. V was shortened by 1 base and J by 2 bases, with 12 bases between the two germline ends. CDR3 in amino acids: CASSLRQVPNYGYTF. In DNA, the CDR3 is TGTGCCAGCAGCTTGAGACAGGTTCCCAACTATGGCTACACCTTC.

This clone was observed a few times. This chain joins TRBV27 and TRBJ1-2, with a tentative D call TRBD1 (5 bases). Germline loops: CDR1 MNHEY, CDR2 SMNVEV (reference sequence). Trimming removed 8 bases from V and 5 bases from J, with 12 bases in between. CDR3 length: 12 amino acids. The CDR3 DNA reads TGTGCCAGCGGGGCAGGGTGGTATGGCTACACCTTC. This sequence encodes CASGAGWYGYTF.